These T cell receptor beta chains were read from a single sample in a study of T-cell reconstitution after alpha-beta-depleted transplantation in children. TCRdb re-called the PCR reads through MiXCR, storing one row per CDR3 protein. The profile shows about 830,000 distinct CDR3 sequences, roughly 15% of them singletons. The sample in question was PBMCs, mostly from graft donor cells, obtained 360 days after TCRalphabeta/CD19-depleted stem cell transplant. These receptors all come from a male patient between 10 and 17 years old who had a stem cell transplant for acute lymphoblastic leukemia, so the T cells may come from the graft donor. Both conserved end residues are part of each CDR3. The D gene is left open where the match is weak. The listing skips clone size in some rows; elsewhere it reads once, few, many or a size class.

D: .; J: TRBJ2-6; V: TRBV5-1; size: few; DNA: TGCGCCAGCACGGGCAGGGGAAGTCTTCTCTCTGGGGCCAACGTCCTGACTTTC; CDR3: CASTGRGSLLSGANVLTF
D: .; J: TRBJ1-2; V: TRBV15; size: many; DNA: TGTGCCACCAGCAGAGATAGGGTTTACACCTTC; CDR3: CATSRDRVYTF
D: .; J: TRBJ2-7; V: TRBV20-1; size: .; DNA: TGCAGTGCTAGAGCGCGAAACGAGCAGTACTTC; CDR3: CSARARNEQYF
D: .; J: TRBJ2-2; V: TRBV4-1; size: many; DNA: TGCGCCAGCAGCCGGGAGGTTGTCTCGGAGCTGTTTTTT; CDR3: CASSREVVSELFF
D: .; J: TRBJ1-3; V: TRBV12-3/TRBV12-4; size: few; DNA: TGTGCCAGCAGTCGGCCACATAGCACCATATATTTT; CDR3: CASSRPHSTIYF
D: TRBD2; J: TRBJ2-3; V: TRBV20-1; size: many; DNA: TGCAGTGCTCTAGCGGGAGGGACAGATACGCAGTATTTT; CDR3: CSALAGGTDTQYF
D: TRBD1; J: TRBJ2-1; V: TRBV10-3; size: many; DNA: TGTGCCATCAGTGGGACAGGGGAGATCTTATACAATGAGCAGTTCTTC; CDR3: CAISGTGEILYNEQFF
D: TRBD2; J: TRBJ2-1; V: TRBV7-2; size: few; DNA: TGTGCCAGCAGCTTGGGACTAGCGGGAGACTATGAGCAGTTCTTC; CDR3: CASSLGLAGDYEQFF
D: TRBD2; J: TRBJ2-1; V: TRBV10-2; size: few; DNA: TGCGCCAGCATGGGACTAGCGGAGCCCAATGAGCAGTTCTTC; CDR3: CASMGLAEPNEQFF
D: .; J: TRBJ2-3; V: TRBV5-6; size: .; DNA: TGTGCCAGCAGCTTTACTTCCTTCATCCAAGATACGCAGTATTTT; CDR3: CASSFTSFIQDTQYF
D: TRBD2; J: TRBJ2-1; V: TRBV24-1; size: .; DNA: TGTGCCACCAGTGCGTCCCCGGGACTAGCGGGATTGGGGTCCTACAATGAGCAGTTCTTC; CDR3: CATSASPGLAGLGSYNEQFF
D: .; J: TRBJ2-4; V: TRBV14; size: .; DNA: TGTGCCAGCAGCCAAGACCGGGGCCTCAAAAACATTCAGTACTTC; CDR3: CASSQDRGLKNIQYF
D: .; J: TRBJ1-1; V: TRBV6-1; size: .; DNA: TGTGCCAGCACCCTTGCCAAGAACACTGAAGCTTTCTTT; CDR3: CASTLAKNTEAFF
D: TRBD1; J: TRBJ1-4; V: TRBV15; size: .; DNA: TGTGCCACCAGCAGAGATTACCTTGGACAGGGGAGTACCCTGTTTTTT; CDR3: CATSRDYLGQGSTLFF
D: TRBD2; J: TRBJ2-7; V: TRBV7-8; size: .; DNA: TGTGCCAGCAGCTTAGCGCGTAGGACTAGCGGGAGGACACACCTATTTGAGCAGTACTTC; CDR3: CASSLARRTSGRTHLFEQYF
D: TRBD2; J: TRBJ2-1; V: TRBV20-1; size: .; DNA: TGCAGTGCTAGAGGTTTCGGGACGGGAGGGTCCCCCTACAATGAGCAGTTCTTC; CDR3: CSARGFGTGGSPYNEQFF
D: .; J: TRBJ1-5; V: TRBV21-1; size: few; DNA: TGTGCCAGCAGCAAGGAATTGGGACAGGAGTCGCTAAGCAATCAGCCCCAGCATTTT; CDR3: CASSKELGQESLSNQPQHF
D: .; J: TRBJ1-6; V: TRBV20-1; size: .; DNA: TGCAGTGCTAACTCGGGCTTTTCAAATTCACCCCTCCACTTT; CDR3: CSANSGFSNSPLHF
D: .; J: TRBJ2-1; V: TRBV3-1; size: few; DNA: TGTGCCAGCAGCCAAGAGGCGGCTAGTTACAATGAGCAGTTCTTC; CDR3: CASSQEAASYNEQFF
D: .; J: TRBJ2-7; V: TRBV5-1; size: many; DNA: TGCGCCAGCAGGGATCGGCCCTCCTACGAGCAGTACTTC; CDR3: CASRDRPSYEQYF
D: .; J: TRBJ2-4; V: TRBV2; size: .; DNA: TGTGCCAGCAGGAACGACTTTGGGGGCAGAGCCAAAAACATTCAGTACTTC; CDR3: CASRNDFGGRAKNIQYF
D: .; J: TRBJ1-5; V: TRBV10-3; size: .; DNA: TGTGCCATCAGTGAGTCGGAAAGGCAGCCCCAGCATTTT; CDR3: CAISESERQPQHF
D: .; J: TRBJ2-5; V: TRBV15; size: .; DNA: TGTGCCACCAGCAGAGTGAGGGGGACCAGAAAGACCCAGTACTTC; CDR3: CATSRVRGTRKTQYF
D: .; J: TRBJ2-7; V: TRBV20-1; size: few; DNA: TGCAGTGCTAGCCTCGGGTTTACCTACGAGCAGTACTTC; CDR3: CSASLGFTYEQYF